This T cell receptor (beta chain) was found in a study of metastatic and nonmetastatic thyroid tumors. The wider study: It was across blood and tumor or nodule tissue from malignant and benign thyroid patients that repertoires were compared. Points from the study as a whole: Versus benign nodules, malignant thyroid tumors reportedly had significantly higher TCR beta diversity, in blood and tumor.

This clone was observed a few times. Its antigen is currently unknown. Not a single patient had been given any form of treatment at any point before undergoing thyroid surgery. From the PCR reads, TCRdb re-called clones with MiXCR. The repertoire holds roughly 6,000 clones, with approximately 31% as singletons. This CDR3 is 20 amino acids long. CDR1 and CDR2 from the germline V gene are SGHRS and YFSETQ. J was trimmed by 3 bases and V by 3 bases; bases with no gene match: 18. The chain couples TRBV5-1 to TRBJ2-2; 9 bases line up with TRBD2. This clonotype was obtained from a male donor with papillary thyroid cancer or a benign thyroid nodule (not recorded which). Some clones in this sample may be carry-over from other donors' samples. The sample comprised adjacent normal tissue. The DNA for the CDR3 is TGCGCCAGCAGCTCGCTTATCTCCCGACCCGGCGGGAGGGACACCGGGGAGCTGTTTTTT. Translating gives CASSSLISRPGGRDTGELFF. The whole variable domain, filled in from reference TRBV5-1 and TRBJ2-2, reads KAGVTQTPRYLIKTRGQQVTLSCSPISGHRSVSWYQQTPGQGLQFLFEYFSETQRNKGNFPGRFSGRQFSNSRSEMNVSTLELGDSALYLCASSSLISRPGGRDTGELFFGEGSRLTVL.